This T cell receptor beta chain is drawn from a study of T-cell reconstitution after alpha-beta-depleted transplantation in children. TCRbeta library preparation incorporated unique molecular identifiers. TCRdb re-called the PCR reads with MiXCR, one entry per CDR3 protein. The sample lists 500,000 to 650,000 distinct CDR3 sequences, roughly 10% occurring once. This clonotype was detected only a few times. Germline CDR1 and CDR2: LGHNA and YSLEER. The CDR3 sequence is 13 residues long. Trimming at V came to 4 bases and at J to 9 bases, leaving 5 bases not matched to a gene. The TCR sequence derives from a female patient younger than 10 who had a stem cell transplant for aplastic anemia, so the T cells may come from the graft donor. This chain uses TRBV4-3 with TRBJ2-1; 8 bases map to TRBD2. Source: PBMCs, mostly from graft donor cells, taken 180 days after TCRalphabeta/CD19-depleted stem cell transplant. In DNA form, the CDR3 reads TGCGCCAGCAGCCCGGGACTAGTCGGTGAGCAGTTCTTC. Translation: CASSPGLVGEQFF.